This T cell receptor (beta chain) was recovered during a study of CD8+CD57+ T cells in acquired aplastic anemia. Across the study: Sorted CD4+ and CD8+ cell DNA averaged about 3 ug. CD4+ cells from healthy donors averaged about 10 million reads.

Genomic DNA acted as the template from which TCR beta VDJ combination and CDR3 sequence profiling were carried out. MiXCR, applied by TCRdb to the reads, yields one record per CDR3 protein. This sample has some 48,000 distinct CDR3 sequences, with around 70% found just once. The study's findings and limits: Patients and controls had in common 25 to 30 CD8+ CDR3 sequences. Significant differences in CD8+ Simpson's diversity were not observed between patients and controls.

To note about this clonotype: Its specificity is not known.

The clonotype was recovered from a human donor in good health, serving as a control. Input material: sorted CD4+, CD8+, or CD8+CD57+ T cells (not recorded which) from PBMCs.

The CDR3 region is CSASSAYEQFF. The CDR3 coding sequence is TGCAGTGCTAGTTCAGCCTACGAGCAGTTCTTC. The V gene is TRBV20-1, the J gene TRBJ2-1; the D is unclear. Germline V gene data show CDR1 as DFQATT and CDR2 as SNEGSKA (reference sequence). This CDR3 is built from 11 residues. V gave up 3 bases and J gave up 10 bases, with 10 bases separating them.